The present TCR beta chain was sequenced within a study of T cells in Graves' hyperthyroidism and ophthalmopathy. The study's findings and limits: Ophthalmopathy, which appeared later, was predicted by the model a median approximately six months before onset. Ophthalmopathy and stable hyperthyroidism were told apart by a 13 V-J model.

Germline values: CDR1 MNHEY, CDR2 SVGAGI. The CDR3 spans 16 residues. Trimming stripped 4 bases from V and 1 base from J, with 14 bases between. The study based diagnoses on clinical symptoms, serum thyroxine and TRAb, thyroid ultrasound and orbital computed tomography. It was RNA transcripts that yielded the amplified TCR beta CDR3 regions. TCR CDR3 underwent first-round RT-PCR with the HTBI primer set. TCRdb analysed the multiplex PCR reads with MiXCR anew, one entry per CDR3 protein. Of hundreds of thousands of distinct CDR3 sequences listed, roughly 14% were seen once; the top ten hold around 4.5%. There are many counts of this clonotype. Its matching antigen is unknown.

The specimen was blood. The sequence was obtained from a woman between 40 and 50 years old with Graves' ophthalmopathy. The chain couples TRBV6-5 to TRBJ2-4; the D gene could be TRBD1 or TRBD2 (5 bases each). CDR3: CASSSGPEGAKNIQYF. Written as DNA, the CDR3 is TGTGCCAGCAGTTCTGGACCAGAGGGGGCCAAAAACATTCAGTACTTC.